A single sample is the source of the 28 T cell receptor beta chains below, sequenced in a study of beta chain features in type 1 diabetes. Of the isolated RNA, all was reverse transcribed, and so the sequenced material was expressed TCRB transcripts. Assay: immunoSEQ multiplex PCR; the TCRdb copy retains only in-frame clones and omits some. The data hold tens of thousands of clones, with about 60% observed a single time. These receptors are not linked to any known antigen. Study-wide results and limits: Moderate yet significant TCRB CDR3 shortening was seen in Type 1 diabetes patients in all four CD4+ subsets.

Sequencing was carried out using stem cell memory CD4+ T cells from blood. The receptors come from a woman aged 25-40 years with type 1 diabetes.

The chain carries TRBV5-6 and TRBJ1-3; TRBD1 might be the D (5 bases). There are 15 residues in the CDR3. V dropped 0 bases and J dropped 3 bases, with 10 bases sitting between them. Germline CDR1 reads SGHDT; CDR2 reads YYEEEE. CDR3 sequence: CASSLDPGFGNTIYF. The CDR3 DNA reads as TGTGCCAGCAGCTTGGATCCAGGGTTTGGAAACACCATATATTTT.

CDR3 protein: CASSYRDRGKKLFF. CDR3 nucleotide sequence: TGTGCCAGCAGCTACCGGGACAGGGGTAAAAAACTGTTTTTT. The chain employs TRBV7-3 and TRBJ1-4, with 10 bases fitting TRBD1. The V and J ends lost 4 bases and 9 bases, in that order; junction bases with no gene match: 5. Germline V CDR1 and CDR2: SGHTA, FQGTGA. CDR3 size: 14 residues.

The chain employs TRBV30 and TRBJ2-5; 8 nucleotides match TRBD1. Germline V gene sequence: CDR1 GTSNPN, CDR2 SVGIG (reference sequence). The CDR3 has 12 amino acids. V shed 4 bases, J shed 6 bases, and the junction held 4 bases outside the gene matches. The CDR3 spells CAWKTGGKTQYF. In nucleotides, the CDR3 is TGTGCCTGGAAAACAGGGGGAAAGACCCAGTACTTC. Full variable domain (remainder filled in from reference TRBV30 and TRBJ2-5): SQTIHQWPATLVQPVGSPLSLECTVEGTSNPNLYWYRQAAGRGLQLLFYSVGIGQISSEVPQNLSASRPQDRQFILSSKKLLLSDSGFYLCAWKTGGKTQYFGPGTRLLVL.

This chain connects TRBV9 to TRBJ2-3, with D tentatively TRBD1 (7 bases). This CDR3 spans 15 amino acids. V was pared by 3 bases and J by 5 bases, with 16 bases between. Germline CDR1 SGDLS, CDR2 YYNGEE. For the CDR3, the DNA is TGTGCCAGCAGCGGGATCAGGGGGGCTAGAGATACGCAGTATTTT. It is translated as CASSGIRGARDTQYF.

This clone has a handful of counts. This rearrangement joins TRBV4-2 to TRBJ2-3, with 16 positions matching TRBD2. Per germline, CDR1 LGHNA and CDR2 YNFKEQ. CDR3 size: 18 residues. V was clipped by 1 base and J by 1 base; unmatched bases: 2. This CDR3 is CASSQGGTSGGGTDTQYF. For the CDR3, the DNA is TGTGCCAGCAGCCAAGGCGGGACTAGCGGGGGGGGCACAGATACGCAGTATTTT.

V is TRBV6-6 and J is TRBJ1-2; no definite D call. V lost 2 bases and J lost 5, with 12 bases in between. Germline V gene lookup returns CDR1 MNHNY and CDR2 SVGAGI (reference sequence). This CDR3 has 14 residues. Here the CDR3 reads CASSYAGLLYGYTF. DNA for the CDR3: TGTGCCAGCAGTTACGCAGGACTCTTGTATGGCTACACCTTC.

This clone was seen more than once but under ten times. The chain employs TRBV5-1 and TRBJ2-5; TRBD2 matches at 8 bases. Trimming cost V 0 bases and J 3 bases; bases outside gene matches: 1. Per the germline V gene, CDR1 is SGHRS and CDR2 is YFSETQ. This CDR3 is built from 14 residues. CDR3 DNA: TGCGCCAGCAGCTTGGATAGCGGGAAAGAGACCCAGTACTTC. The encoded protein is CASSLDSGKETQYF.

This chain connects TRBV5-4 to TRBJ2-2; 9 bases fit TRBD2. The CDR3 runs to 17 residues. Germline V lookup: CDR1 SGHNT, CDR2 YYREEE (reference sequence). Trimming cost V 0 bases and J 1 base; bases outside gene matches: 4. The DNA of the CDR3 is TGTGCCAGCAGCTTGGAGACTAGCGGAAAGAACACCGGGGAGCTGTTTTTT. The encoded protein is CASSLETSGKNTGELFF.

The rearrangement links TRBV28 to TRBJ1-2; 7 bases are shared with TRBD1. Germline CDR1 is MDHEN and CDR2 is SYDVKM. The trim removed 4 bases at V and 8 bases at J, leaving 7 bases unmatched. The CDR3 totals 13 residues. CDR3 in amino acids: CASSSGQNRGYTF. The CDR3 nucleotides read TGTGCCAGCAGTTCGGGACAGAACCGAGGCTACACCTTC.

This clone was detected only a few times. The J gene is TRBJ1-4, the V gene TRBV29-1, with TRBD1 matching 7 bases. V was pared by 0 bases and J by 3 bases, with 13 bases of the junction left unmatched. The length of the CDR3 is 18 residues. The germline gives CDR1 SQVTM, CDR2 ANQGSEA. CDR3 amino acids: CSVEDWGDSDTSNEKLFF. The DNA of the CDR3 is TGCAGCGTTGAAGATTGGGGGGACAGCGACACTTCTAATGAAAAACTGTTTTTT.

This clone has only a few counts. J is TRBJ2-1 and V is TRBV7-2; 8 bases line up with TRBD2. With 5 bases clipped from V and 8 bases from J, the junction kept 8 bases outside the gene matches. Germline-derived CDR1 and CDR2 are SGHTA and FQGNSA. The CDR3 has 14 residues. DNA for the CDR3: TGTGCCAGCAGCCGAAGGACTAGCAGTCATGAGCAGTTCTTC. Translation: CASSRRTSSHEQFF.

This rearrangement joins TRBV30 to TRBJ2-2; tentative D call: TRBD1 (5 bases). Trimming cost V 3 bases and J 4 bases, with 9 bases left between them. The CDR3 runs 13 residues. Germline V gene data show CDR1 as GTSNPN and CDR2 as SVGIG (reference sequence). In DNA form, the CDR3 reads TGTGCCTGGAGCCAGGGAACCACCGGGGAGCTGTTTTTT. It is translated as CAWSQGTTGELFF.

The J gene is TRBJ1-2, the V gene TRBV19; D gene unclear. The CDR3 contains 14 residues. V was cut by 5 bases and J by 4 bases, with 14 bases left in between. CDR1 LNHDA and CDR2 SQIVND come from the germline V gene (reference sequence). The CDR3 is CASSPAASGYGYTF. DNA of the CDR3: TGTGCCAGTAGTCCGGCCGCCTCGGGCTATGGCTACACCTTC. Using reference TRBV19 and TRBJ1-2 for the parts outside the CDR3, the full variable domain is DGGITQSPKYLFRKEGQNVTLSCEQNLNHDAMYWYRQDPGQGLRLIYYSQIVNDFQKGDIAEGYSVSREKKESFPLTVTSAQKNPTAFYLCASSPAASGYGYTFGSGTRLTVV.

The CDR3, as DNA: TGTGCCAGCAGCGTAGCTGGGGGGACAGGGGGCGGAGAGACCCAGTACTTC. It encodes CASSVAGGTGGGETQYF. This sequence joins TRBV9 and TRBJ2-5, with 12 bases matching TRBD1. The J segment lost 4 bases and the V segment lost 0 bases, leaving 7 bases of the junction unmatched. Germline CDR1 reads SGDLS; CDR2 reads YYNGEE. This CDR3 is 17 amino acids long.

This clone was seen a handful of times. The CDR3 DNA follows: TGCAGCGTTGAAGATCGAAAGGCGGGAGCTTTCTTT. It is translated as CSVEDRKAGAFF. The V call is TRBV29-1, the J call TRBJ1-1; D remains unclear. Trimming shortened V by 0 bases and J by 10 bases, and 12 bases separated the two germline ends. CDR3 length equals 12 residues. Germline CDR1 and CDR2: SQVTM and ANQGSEA. Looking up the rest from reference TRBV29-1 and TRBJ1-1 gives the full variable domain: SAVISQKPSRDICQRGTSLTIQCQVDSQVTMMFWYRQQPGQSLTLIATANQGSEATYESGFVIDKFPISRPNLTFSTLTVSNMSPEDSSIYLCSVEDRKAGAFFGQGTRLTVV.

The chain joins TRBV6-5 to TRBJ1-2, with D possibly TRBD1 on 6 matching bases. Germline CDR1 and CDR2: MNHEY and SVGAGI. V was cut by 4 bases and J by 4 bases, with 19 bases left in between. The CDR3 consists of 16 residues. The CDR3 reads CASSCLATGACYGYTF. The CDR3 bases are TGTGCCAGCAGTTGCCTCGCGACAGGAGCGTGCTATGGCTACACCTTC.

In DNA, the CDR3 is TGTGCCAGCAGCCACCGGACTAGCGGGGGCTCCTACGAGCAGTACTTC. Protein sequence: CASSHRTSGGSYEQYF. V is TRBV4-2 and J is TRBJ2-7; TRBD2 matches 13 bases. The CDR3 sequence is 16 residues long. V gave up 3 bases and J gave up 0 bases; unmatched junction bases: 2. Per the germline V gene, CDR1 is LGHNA and CDR2 is YNFKEQ.

In regard to this clone: Mismatch with germline at one junction end may stem from a read error. This chain joins TRBV29-1 and TRBJ1-1; D is ambiguous. CDR3 length: 12 amino acids. Germline values: CDR1 SQVTM, CDR2 ANQGSEA. CDR3 residues: CSAAAAREDCDF. In DNA, the CDR3 is TGCAGCGCCGCCGCGGCGAGAGAGGACTGCGACTTT.

The chain joins TRBV28 to TRBJ2-7; D is possibly TRBD1 (5 bases). V shed 10 bases and J shed 0 bases, with 13 bases lying between them. The CDR3 runs to 13 residues. Germline V gene lookup returns CDR1 MDHEN and CDR2 SYDVKM. The CDR3 region has the DNA TGTGCCACTTTGGAGCAGGGCTCCTACGAGCAGTACTTC. Encoded protein: CATLEQGSYEQYF.

The V call is TRBV9, the J call TRBJ2-1; a weak D match, TRBD2 (6 bases). V gave up 7 bases and J gave up 0 bases, with 17 bases separating them. The CDR3 runs to 16 residues. In germline, CDR1 is SGDLS, CDR2 YYNGEE. The chain's CDR3 is CASGGVGVSSYNEQFF. The CDR3 nucleotides are TGTGCCAGCGGAGGGGTTGGAGTTAGCTCCTACAATGAGCAGTTCTTC.

J is TRBJ1-1 and V is TRBV5-4; 7 bases map to TRBD1. Germline V lookup: CDR1 SGHNT, CDR2 YYREEE (reference sequence). The CDR3 spans 16 residues. Trimming cost V 0 bases and J 0 bases; bases outside gene matches: 5. Written as DNA, the CDR3 is TGTGCCAGCAGCTTGGCTACAGGGGTTATGAACACTGAAGCTTTCTTT. Translating gives CASSLATGVMNTEAFF.

This sequence joins TRBV28 and TRBJ2-7, with D possibly being TRBD1 (5 bases). With 4 bases removed from V and 5 bases from J, the gap between germline ends came to 12 bases. Germline CDR1 reads MDHEN; CDR2 reads SYDVKM. CDR3 length: 13 residues. CDR3 in amino acids: CASSSGRVHEQYF. The DNA of the CDR3 is TGTGCCAGCAGTTCTGGCAGGGTCCACGAGCAGTACTTC.

The chain is built from TRBV19 and TRBJ2-1; D not resolved. The CDR3 has 13 amino acids. Trimming pared 1 base from V and 4 bases from J, leaving 5 bases between. CDR1 is LNHDA and CDR2 is SQIVND in the germline V gene (reference sequence). CDR3 coding DNA: TGTGCCAGTAGTATAGGCAGTTACAATGAGCAGTTCTTC. Its translation: CASSIGSYNEQFF.

The chain employs TRBV5-1 and TRBJ1-1, with no clear D. Germline values: CDR1 SGHRS, CDR2 YFSETQ. V was pared by 7 bases and J by 5 bases, with 21 bases between. This CDR3 comprises 15 residues. Written as DNA, the CDR3 is TGCGCCAGCGGTCCGGGGTCCTTTATCGGGACTGAAGCTTTCTTT. Protein product: CASGPGSFIGTEAFF.

The chain uses TRBV5-1 and TRBJ2-5; TRBD1 aligns across 7 bases. After removal of 0 bases from V and 1 base from J, the junction contained 0 bases not matched to a gene. In germline, CDR1 is SGHRS, CDR2 YFSETQ. CDR3 size: 14 residues. The CDR3 DNA sequence: TGCGCCAGCAGCTTGGCAGGGGGCCAAGAGACCCAGTACTTC. Protein sequence: CASSLAGGQETQYF.

The J gene is TRBJ2-1, the V gene TRBV6-4; D may be TRBD1 (5 bases). This CDR3 comprises 15 residues. The V end was cut by 3 bases, the J end by 0 bases, with 9 bases between. Germline V gene sequence: CDR1 MRHNA, CDR2 SNTAGT. As DNA, the CDR3 is TGTGCCAGCAGTGAACAGGCTTTCTCCTACAATGAGCAGTTCTTC. Amino acid sequence: CASSEQAFSYNEQFF.

The rearrangement joins TRBV28 to TRBJ2-7; tentatively, D is TRBD1 (6 bases). With 4 bases removed from V and 2 bases from J, the gap between germline ends came to 15 bases. Germline CDR1 is MDHEN and CDR2 is SYDVKM. The CDR3 runs 15 residues. CDR3 amino acids: CASSSTGIETYEQYF. CDR3 coding DNA: TGTGCCAGCAGTTCCACAGGGATAGAGACCTACGAGCAGTACTTC.

The CDR3 region is CASRLLAGLAEQYF. In DNA form, the CDR3 reads TGTGCCAGCAGGCTACTAGCGGGACTCGCCGAGCAGTACTTC. This chain links TRBV5-6 with TRBJ2-7, with 10 positions matching TRBD2. Trimming cost V 5 bases and J 6 bases; bases outside gene matches: 8. CDR1 and CDR2 from the germline V gene are SGHDT and YYEEEE. The CDR3 extends over 14 amino acids. Drawing the rest from reference TRBV5-6 and TRBJ2-7, the complete variable domain is DAGVTQSPTHLIKTRGQQVTLRCSPKSGHDTVSWYQQALGQGPQFIFQYYEEEERQRGNFPDRFSGHQFPNYSSELNVNALLLGDSALYLCASRLLAGLAEQYFGPGTRLTVT.